The 10 T cell receptor beta chains in this list originate from one sample, sequenced in a study of control samples from healthy donors and cancer patients. Assay used: immunoSEQ multiplex PCR; TCRdb lists only in-frame clones, some missing. The sample lists about 77,000 clones, almost 95% occurring once. Sequencing was carried out using blood. The receptors originated from a woman aged 55-69 years in good health.

The chain uses TRBV6-1 and TRBJ1-2, with D tentatively TRBD1 (5 bases). Deletions cut 2 bases from V and 3 bases from J, with 7 bases between. Germline assignment: CDR1 MNHNS and CDR2 SASEGT. The CDR3 runs 13 residues. The CDR3 protein is CASSERGDYGYTF. In DNA, the CDR3 is TGTGCCAGCAGTGAAAGGGGTGACTATGGCTACACCTTC.

The J gene is TRBJ1-3, the V gene TRBV18, with D hard to call. This CDR3 region has 17 residues. The germline V gene encodes CDR1 KGHSH and CDR2 LQKENI. The germline V and J ends were trimmed by 1 base and 1 base, with 14 bases remaining between them. In nucleotides, the CDR3 is TGTGCCAGCTCACCACAGGGAGGCGAGCGATCTGGAAACACCATATATTTT. Its protein is CASSPQGGERSGNTIYF.

The chain employs TRBV28 and TRBJ1-1; a possible D gene is TRBD1 (6 bases). V was clipped by 6 bases and J by 0 bases, with 20 bases between them. Per germline, CDR1 MDHEN and CDR2 SYDVKM. The CDR3 consists of 17 residues. CDR3 sequence: CASRLGGAVGVNTEAFF. In DNA form, the CDR3 reads TGTGCCAGCAGGCTCGGGGGCGCGGTCGGGGTGAACACTGAAGCTTTCTTT. The entire variable domain, with the rest obtained from reference TRBV28 and TRBJ1-1, is as follows: DVKVTQSSRYLVKRTGEKVFLECVQDMDHENMFWYRQDPGLGLRLIYFSYDVKMKEKGDIPEGYSVSREKKERFSLILESASTNQTSMYLCASRLGGAVGVNTEAFFGQGTRLTVV.

The gene calls are TRBV4-1 and TRBJ2-5, with a weak D call TRBD1 (5 bases). The V end was cut by 2 bases, the J end by 0 bases, with 10 bases between. CDR1 and CDR2 (germline): MGHRA, YSYEKL. The CDR3 has 15 residues. This chain's CDR3 is CASSQLRQYQETQYF. CDR3 nucleotides: TGCGCCAGCAGCCAACTCCGACAGTACCAAGAGACCCAGTACTTC.

This chain links TRBV7-2 with TRBJ1-2; 8 bases agree with TRBD1. From germline, CDR1 is SGHTA and CDR2 FQGNSA. The CDR3 length is 14 residues. The ends lost 5 bases at V and 3 bases at J; junction bases unmatched: 5. In DNA form, the CDR3 reads TGTGCCAGCAGCACCGGACAGGGAGACTATGGCTACACCTTC. Encoded protein: CASSTGQGDYGYTF.

V and J are TRBV6-1 and TRBJ2-6; D not certain. The V end lost 2 bases, the J end lost 0 bases, and 5 bases lay between the germline ends. The germline gives CDR1 MNHNS, CDR2 SASEGT. The CDR3 consists of 15 residues. This CDR3 is CASSEHSSGANVLTF. DNA for the CDR3: TGTGCCAGCAGTGAACACAGCTCTGGGGCCAACGTCCTGACTTTC.

This clone was picked up one time. The rearrangement joins TRBV9 to TRBJ1-1; tentative D call: TRBD1 (5 bases). Germline values: CDR1 SGDLS, CDR2 YYNGEE. Trimming took off 3 bases at V and 1 base at J, with 7 bases between the two ends. The CDR3 contains 13 residues. The CDR3 coding sequence is TGTGCCAGCAGCGAGACAGCGAACACTGAAGCTTTCTTT. It translates to CASSETANTEAFF.

This chain joins TRBV28 and TRBJ1-4; 9 nucleotides match TRBD1. Germline V gene data show CDR1 as MDHEN and CDR2 as SYDVKM. The CDR3 runs 15 residues. The junction had 6 bases not matched to a gene; V was cut back by 2 bases and J by 8 bases. The CDR3 sequence is CASSLPGQGSEKLFF. CDR3 DNA: TGTGCCAGCAGTTTACCGGGACAGGGAAGCGAAAAACTGTTTTTT.

The chain combines TRBV9 with TRBJ1-4, with D possibly TRBD1 on 5 matching bases. Germline V gene sequence: CDR1 SGDLS, CDR2 YYNGEE. This CDR3 region has 15 residues. Trimming removed 4 bases at V and 3 bases at J, with 13 bases between. CDR3: CASSFKGRSNEKLFF. The CDR3 nucleotides read TGTGCCAGCAGCTTTAAGGGACGGTCTAATGAAAAACTGTTTTTT.

The chain couples TRBV28 to TRBJ2-5; 10 bases line up with TRBD1. CDR1 MDHEN and CDR2 SYDVKM come from the germline V gene. The CDR3 is 15 amino acids. J gave up 2 bases and V 6 bases, and 6 bases lay outside the gene matches. The CDR3 reads CASSGQGEVQETQYF. CDR3 sequence (DNA): TGTGCCAGCAGCGGACAGGGGGAAGTACAAGAGACCCAGTACTTC. The entire variable domain, with the rest obtained from reference TRBV28 and TRBJ2-5, is as follows: DVKVTQSSRYLVKRTGEKVFLECVQDMDHENMFWYRQDPGLGLRLIYFSYDVKMKEKGDIPEGYSVSREKKERFSLILESASTNQTSMYLCASSGQGEVQETQYFGPGTRLLVL.